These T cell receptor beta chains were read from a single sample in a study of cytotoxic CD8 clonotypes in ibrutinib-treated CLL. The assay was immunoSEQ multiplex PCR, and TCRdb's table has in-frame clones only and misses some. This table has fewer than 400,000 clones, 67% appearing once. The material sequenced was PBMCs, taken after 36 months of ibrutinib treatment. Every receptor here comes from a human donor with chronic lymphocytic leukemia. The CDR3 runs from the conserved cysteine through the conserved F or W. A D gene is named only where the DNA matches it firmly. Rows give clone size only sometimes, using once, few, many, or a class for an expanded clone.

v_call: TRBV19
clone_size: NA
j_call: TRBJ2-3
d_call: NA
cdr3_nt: TGTGCCAGTAGTCAGGGGTTGGGCACAGATACGCAGTATTTT
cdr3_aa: CASSQGLGTDTQYF

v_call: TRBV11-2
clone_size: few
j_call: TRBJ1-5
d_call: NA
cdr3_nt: TGTGCCAGCAGCTACACAGGGCATCAGCCCCAGCATTTT
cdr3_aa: CASSYTGHQPQHF

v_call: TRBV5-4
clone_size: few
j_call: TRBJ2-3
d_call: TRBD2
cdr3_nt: TGTGCCAGCAGCTGGACAGCTATAGCGGGAGGGCTTGGAGATACGCAGTATTTT
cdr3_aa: CASSWTAIAGGLGDTQYF

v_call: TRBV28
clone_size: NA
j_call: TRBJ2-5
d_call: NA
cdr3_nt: TGTGCCAGCAGTCCCCGGCCACAGGGCGAGGGCCAGTACTTC
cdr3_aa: CASSPRPQGEGQYF

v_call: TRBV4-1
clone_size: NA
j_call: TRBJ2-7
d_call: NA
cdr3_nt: TGCGCCAGCAGCCAAGGTCTTGGGGACGAGCAGTACTTC
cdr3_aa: CASSQGLGDEQYF

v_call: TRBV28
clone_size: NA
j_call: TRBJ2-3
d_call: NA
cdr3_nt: TGTGCCAGCAAGACGGGGCTCCAAAGTAATACGCAGTATTTT
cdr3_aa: CASKTGLQSNTQYF

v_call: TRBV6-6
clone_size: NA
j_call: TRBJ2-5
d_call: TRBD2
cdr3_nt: TGTGCCAGCAGTTACGGGCTAGCGGGAGAGACCCAGTACTTC
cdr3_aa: CASSYGLAGETQYF

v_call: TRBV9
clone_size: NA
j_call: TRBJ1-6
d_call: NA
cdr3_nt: TGTGCCAGCAGCGTAGAGGCAGGACGGAATAATTCACCCCTCCACTTT
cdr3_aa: CASSVEAGRNNSPLHF

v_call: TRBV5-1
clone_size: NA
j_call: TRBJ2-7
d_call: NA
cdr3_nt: TGCGCCAGCAGCTTGTCGGGACAAGCCCTATACGAGCAGTACTTC
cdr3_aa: CASSLSGQALYEQYF

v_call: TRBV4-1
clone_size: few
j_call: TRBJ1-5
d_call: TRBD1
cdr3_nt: TGCGCCAGCAGCCAAGGTCCGGGACAGGGGGTCAATCAGCCCCAGCATTTT
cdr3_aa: CASSQGPGQGVNQPQHF

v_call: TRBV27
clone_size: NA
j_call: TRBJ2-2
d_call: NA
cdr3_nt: TGTGCCAGCAATAGTGACCTCTCCGGGGAGCTGTTTTTT
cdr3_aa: CASNSDLSGELFF

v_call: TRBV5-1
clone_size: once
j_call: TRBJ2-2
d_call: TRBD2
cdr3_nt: TGCGCCAGCAGCTTCCGGGGGGCGAACACCGGGGAGCTGTTTTTT
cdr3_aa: CASSFRGANTGELFF

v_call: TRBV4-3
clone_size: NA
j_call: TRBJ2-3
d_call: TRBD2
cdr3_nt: TGCGCCAGCAGCCAAGCACTAGCGGTCACAGATACGCAGTATTTT
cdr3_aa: CASSQALAVTDTQYF

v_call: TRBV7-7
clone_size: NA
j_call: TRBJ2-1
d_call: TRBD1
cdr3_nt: TGTGCCAGCAGCCCCGGGACAGGGGCCAATGAGCAGTTCTTC
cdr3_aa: CASSPGTGANEQFF

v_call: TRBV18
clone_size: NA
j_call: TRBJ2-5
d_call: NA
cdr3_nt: TGTGCCAGCTCACTAAGTCGGGGACCGCAAGATAAAGAGACCCAGTACTTC
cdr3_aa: CASSLSRGPQDKETQYF

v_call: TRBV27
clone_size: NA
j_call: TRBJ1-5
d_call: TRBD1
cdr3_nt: TGTGCCAGCAGCGACAGGGGGACTTATCAGCCCCAGCATTTT
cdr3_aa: CASSDRGTYQPQHF

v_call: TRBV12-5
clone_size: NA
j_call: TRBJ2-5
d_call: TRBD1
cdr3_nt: TGTGCTAGTGGTGAAGACAGGGCGGAGACCCAGTACTTC
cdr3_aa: CASGEDRAETQYF

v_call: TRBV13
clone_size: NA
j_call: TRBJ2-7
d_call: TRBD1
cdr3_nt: TGTGCCAGCAGCTCACCGGGACAGGGGAAGTACGAGCAGTACTTC
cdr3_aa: CASSSPGQGKYEQYF

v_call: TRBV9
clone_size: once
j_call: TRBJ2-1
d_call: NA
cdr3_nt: TGTGCCAGCAGCGTAGAAGGGGGACCAAGCAATGAGCAGTTCTTC
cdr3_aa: CASSVEGGPSNEQFF

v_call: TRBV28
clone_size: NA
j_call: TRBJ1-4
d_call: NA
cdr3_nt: TGTGCCAGCAGAGGTGAAAAACTGTTTTTT
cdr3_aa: CASRGEKLFF

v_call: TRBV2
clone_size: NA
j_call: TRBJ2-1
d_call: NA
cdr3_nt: TGTGCCAGCAGTGAAGCGGTAGGGGGGTTCTACAATGAGCAGTTCTTC
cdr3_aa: CASSEAVGGFYNEQFF

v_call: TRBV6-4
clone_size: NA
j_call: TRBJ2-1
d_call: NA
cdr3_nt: TGTGCCAGCAGTGACAAAACAGTCAGCTCCTACAATGAGCAGTTCTTC
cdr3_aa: CASSDKTVSSYNEQFF

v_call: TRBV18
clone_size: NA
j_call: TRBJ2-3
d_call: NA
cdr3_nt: TGTGCCAGCTCACCACGACTAGGACTCACAGATACGCAGTATTTT
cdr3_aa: CASSPRLGLTDTQYF

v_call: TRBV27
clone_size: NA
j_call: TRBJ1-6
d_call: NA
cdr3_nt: TGTGCCAGCAGTCCCGGGTCTCGAAATTCACCCCTCCACTTT
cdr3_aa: CASSPGSRNSPLHF

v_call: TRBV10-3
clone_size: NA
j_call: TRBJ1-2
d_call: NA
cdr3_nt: TGTGCCATCAGTGAGGTTGGACAGATAACGCCTAACTATGGCTACACCTTC
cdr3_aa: CAISEVGQITPNYGYTF

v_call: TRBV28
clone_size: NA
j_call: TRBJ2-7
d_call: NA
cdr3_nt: TGTGCCAGCAGTTCCTCGGGGCGACAGGTAATATCCTACGAGCAGTACTTC
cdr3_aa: CASSSSGRQVISYEQYF

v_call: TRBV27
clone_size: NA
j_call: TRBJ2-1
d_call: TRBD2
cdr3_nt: TGTGCCAGCAGCTGGACTAGCCCATACAATGAGCAGTTCTTC
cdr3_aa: CASSWTSPYNEQFF

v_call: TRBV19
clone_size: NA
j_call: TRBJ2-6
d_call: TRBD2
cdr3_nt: TGTGCCAGTAGTATCATTAGCGGGATGTTCTCTGGGGCCAACGTCCTGACTTTC
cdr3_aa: CASSIISGMFSGANVLTF

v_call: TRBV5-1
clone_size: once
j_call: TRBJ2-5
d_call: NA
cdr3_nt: TGCGCCAGCAGCTCTCGGACGTACCAAGAGACCCAGTACTTC
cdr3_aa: CASSSRTYQETQYF

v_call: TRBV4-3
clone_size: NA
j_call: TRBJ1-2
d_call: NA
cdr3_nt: TGCGCCAGCAGCGACGGAGGAGTAGGTACCTATGGCTACACCTTC
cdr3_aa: CASSDGGVGTYGYTF

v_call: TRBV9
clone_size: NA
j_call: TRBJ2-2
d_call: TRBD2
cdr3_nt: TGTGCCAGCAGCGTTGATGCGGGAGGGAACACCGGGGAGCTGTTTTTT
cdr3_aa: CASSVDAGGNTGELFF

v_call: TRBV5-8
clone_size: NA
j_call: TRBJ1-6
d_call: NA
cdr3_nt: TGTGCCAGCAGCTTGGTTTACGGCAGATATAATTCACCCCTCCACTTT
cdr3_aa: CASSLVYGRYNSPLHF

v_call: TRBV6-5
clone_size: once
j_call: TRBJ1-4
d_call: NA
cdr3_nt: TGTGCCAGTTCTGAATCTGCAACTAATGAAAAACTGTTTTTT
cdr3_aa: CASSESATNEKLFF

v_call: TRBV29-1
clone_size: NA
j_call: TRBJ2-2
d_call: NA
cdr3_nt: TGCAGCGCCATAGGAGGGAGAAGGGCCGGGGAGCTGTTTTTT
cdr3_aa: CSAIGGRRAGELFF

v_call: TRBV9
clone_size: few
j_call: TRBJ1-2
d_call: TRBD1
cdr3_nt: TGTGCCAGCAGCGTAGCGCCGACAGGGGCGTATGGCTACACCTTC
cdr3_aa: CASSVAPTGAYGYTF

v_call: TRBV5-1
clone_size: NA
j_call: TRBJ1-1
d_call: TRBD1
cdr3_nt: TGCGCCAGCAGCTGGCCAACGGGACAGGGTACGGTCACTGAAGCTTTCTTT
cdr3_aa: CASSWPTGQGTVTEAFF

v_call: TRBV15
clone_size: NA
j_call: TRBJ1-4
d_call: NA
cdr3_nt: TGTGCCACCAGCAGAGGGGAACAGTATAAACTGTTTTTT
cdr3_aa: CATSRGEQYKLFF

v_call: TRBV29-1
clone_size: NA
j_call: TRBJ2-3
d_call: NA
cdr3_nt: TGCAGCGTCGTCCCTTCGGGGAGCACAGATACGCAGTATTTT
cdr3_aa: CSVVPSGSTDTQYF

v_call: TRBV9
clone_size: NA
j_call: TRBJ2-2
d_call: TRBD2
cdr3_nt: TGTGCCAGCAGCGTGGGACTAGCGGCCACCGGGGAGCTGTTTTTT
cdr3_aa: CASSVGLAATGELFF

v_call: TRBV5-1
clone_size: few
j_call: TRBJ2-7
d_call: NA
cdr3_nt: TGCGCCAGCAGCTTGGTACCCTACGAGCAGTACTTC
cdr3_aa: CASSLVPYEQYF